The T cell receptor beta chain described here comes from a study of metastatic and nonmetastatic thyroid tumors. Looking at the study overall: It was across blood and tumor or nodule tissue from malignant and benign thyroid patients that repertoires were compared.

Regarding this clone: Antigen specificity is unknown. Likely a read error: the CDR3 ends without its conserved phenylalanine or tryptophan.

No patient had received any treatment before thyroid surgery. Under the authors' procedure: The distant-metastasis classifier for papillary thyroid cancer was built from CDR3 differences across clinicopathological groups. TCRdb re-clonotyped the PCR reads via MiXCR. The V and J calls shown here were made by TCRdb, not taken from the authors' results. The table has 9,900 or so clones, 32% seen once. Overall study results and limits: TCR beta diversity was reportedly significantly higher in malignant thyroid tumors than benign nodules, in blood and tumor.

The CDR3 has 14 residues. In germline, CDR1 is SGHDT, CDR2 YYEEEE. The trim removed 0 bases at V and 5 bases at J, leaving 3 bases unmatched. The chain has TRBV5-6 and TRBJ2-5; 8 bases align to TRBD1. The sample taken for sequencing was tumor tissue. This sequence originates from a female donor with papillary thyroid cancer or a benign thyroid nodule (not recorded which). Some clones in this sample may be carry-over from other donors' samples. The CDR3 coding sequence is TGTGCCAGCAGCTTGGGACAGGGGAGGGAGACCCAGTACTTA. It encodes CASSLGQGRETQYL.